The T cell receptor (beta chain) under discussion was sequenced for a study of blood T cell repertoires in COVID-19. Study context: Samples came from the United States, Italy and Spain, spanning acute and convalescent COVID-19.

V lost 0 bases and J 6 bases, leaving 8 bases between the germline ends. The CDR3 contains 14 residues. Germline values: CDR1 MNHEY, CDR2 SVGAGI. Original analysis: By means of reference gene primer amplification, nucleated cell counts were estimated. The repertoire was sequenced with immunoSEQ multiplex PCR; TCRdb's copy has only in-frame clones and lacks some. From that table come the V and J calls and clone size; the DNA was used to work out D and trimming. The sample carries approximately 390,000 clones, 88% recorded once. The chain combines TRBV6-5 with TRBJ1-4; TRBD1 might be the D (5 bases). This TCR came from a woman aged 35 to 49 with acute COVID-19. Input material: PBMCs or T cells enriched from blood (not recorded which). The CDR3 here is CASSYSGGDEKLFF. The CDR3 coding sequence is TGTGCCAGCAGTTACTCGGGGGGAGATGAAAAACTGTTTTTT.